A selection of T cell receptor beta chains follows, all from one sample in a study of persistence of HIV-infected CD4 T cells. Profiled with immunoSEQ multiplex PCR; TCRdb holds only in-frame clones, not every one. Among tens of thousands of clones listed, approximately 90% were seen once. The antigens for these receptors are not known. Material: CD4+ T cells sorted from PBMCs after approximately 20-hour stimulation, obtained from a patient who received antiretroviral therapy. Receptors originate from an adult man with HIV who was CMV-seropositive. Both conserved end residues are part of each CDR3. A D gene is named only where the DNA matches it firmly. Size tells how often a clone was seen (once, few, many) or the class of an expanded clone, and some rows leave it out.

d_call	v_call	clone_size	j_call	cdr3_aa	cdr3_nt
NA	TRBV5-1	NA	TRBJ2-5	CASSLQQGGETQYF	TGCGCCAGCAGCTTGCAACAAGGAGGAGAGACCCAGTACTTC
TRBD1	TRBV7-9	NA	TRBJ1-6	CASSQVGAGGNSPLHF	TGTGCCAGCAGCCAAGTCGGGGCAGGGGGAAATTCACCCCTCCACTTT
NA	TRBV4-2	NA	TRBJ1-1	CASSQDGRNTEAFF	TGTGCCAGCAGCCAAGATGGGCGAAACACTGAAGCTTTCTTT
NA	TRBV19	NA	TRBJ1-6	CASSIGMGEGSPLHF	TGTGCCAGTAGTATCGGGATGGGGGAGGGTTCACCCCTCCACTTT
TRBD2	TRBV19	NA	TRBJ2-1	CASSTLLAGVDNEQFF	TGTGCCAGTAGTACTTTACTAGCGGGGGTAGACAATGAGCAGTTCTTC
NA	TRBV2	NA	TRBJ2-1	CASSLRLDYQAYNEQFF	TGTGCCAGCAGTCTCCGACTTGACTATCAGGCCTACAATGAGCAGTTCTTC
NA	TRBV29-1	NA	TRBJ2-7	CSVAHTSSYEQYF	TGCAGCGTTGCCCATACTAGCAGCTACGAGCAGTACTTC
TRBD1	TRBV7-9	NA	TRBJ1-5	CASSLEGTGVINQPQHF	TGTGCCAGCAGCTTAGAAGGGACAGGGGTGATAAATCAGCCCCAGCATTTT
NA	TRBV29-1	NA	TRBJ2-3	CSVEASADTQYF	TGCAGCGTTGAGGCATCCGCAGATACGCAGTATTTT
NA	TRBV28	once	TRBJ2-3	CASSLTQPSQYF	TGTGCCAGCAGTTTGACTCAACCGTCGCAGTATTTT
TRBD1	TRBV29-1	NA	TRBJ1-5	CSATDRENQPQHF	TGCAGCGCTACGGACAGGGAGAATCAGCCCCAGCATTTT
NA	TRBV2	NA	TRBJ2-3	CASSGAGALADTQYF	TGTGCCAGCAGTGGGGCGGGGGCTTTGGCAGATACGCAGTATTTT
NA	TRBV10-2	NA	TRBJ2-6	CASSESSGAGANVLTF	TGCGCCAGCAGTGAGTCCTCGGGGGCTGGGGCCAACGTCCTGACTTTC
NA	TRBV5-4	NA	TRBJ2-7	CASSSNSKNSYEQYF	TGTGCCAGCAGCTCTAACAGCAAAAACTCCTACGAGCAGTACTTC